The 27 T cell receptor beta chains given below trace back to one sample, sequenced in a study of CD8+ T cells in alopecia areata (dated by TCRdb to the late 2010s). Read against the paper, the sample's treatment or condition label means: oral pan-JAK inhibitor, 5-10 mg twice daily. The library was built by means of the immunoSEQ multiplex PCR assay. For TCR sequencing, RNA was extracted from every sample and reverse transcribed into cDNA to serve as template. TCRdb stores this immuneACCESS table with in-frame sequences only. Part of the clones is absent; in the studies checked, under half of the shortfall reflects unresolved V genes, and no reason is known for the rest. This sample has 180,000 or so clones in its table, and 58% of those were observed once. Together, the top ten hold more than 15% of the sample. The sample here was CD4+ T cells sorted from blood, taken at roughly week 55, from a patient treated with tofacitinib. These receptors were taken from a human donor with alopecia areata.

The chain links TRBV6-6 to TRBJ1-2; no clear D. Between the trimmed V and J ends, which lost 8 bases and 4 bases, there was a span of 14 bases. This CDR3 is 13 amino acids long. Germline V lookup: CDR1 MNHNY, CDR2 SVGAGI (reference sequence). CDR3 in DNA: TGTGCCAGCGCCAATCGAATGGTCTATGGCTACACCTTC. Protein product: CASANRMVYGYTF.

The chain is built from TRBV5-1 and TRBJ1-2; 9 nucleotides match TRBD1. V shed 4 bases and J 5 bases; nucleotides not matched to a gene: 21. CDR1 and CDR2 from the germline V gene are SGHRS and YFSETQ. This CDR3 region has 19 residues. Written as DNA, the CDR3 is TGCGCCAGCAGCCACCTCGTCCCGGGACAGGGTTTGGGGCCTTATGGCTACACCTTC. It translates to CASSHLVPGQGLGPYGYTF.

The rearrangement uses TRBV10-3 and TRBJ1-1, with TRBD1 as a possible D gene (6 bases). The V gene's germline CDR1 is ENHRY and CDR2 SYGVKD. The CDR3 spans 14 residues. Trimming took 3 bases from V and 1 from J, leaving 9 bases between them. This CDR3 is CAISDARGNTEAFF. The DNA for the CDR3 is TGTGCCATCAGTGACGCCAGGGGGAACACTGAAGCTTTCTTT.

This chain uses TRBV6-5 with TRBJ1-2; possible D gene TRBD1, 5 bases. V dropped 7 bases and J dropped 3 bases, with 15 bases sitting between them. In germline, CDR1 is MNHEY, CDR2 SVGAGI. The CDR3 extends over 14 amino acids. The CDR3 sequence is CASTHQPGDYGYTF. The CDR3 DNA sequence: TGTGCCAGCACTCACCAGCCGGGGGACTATGGCTACACCTTC.

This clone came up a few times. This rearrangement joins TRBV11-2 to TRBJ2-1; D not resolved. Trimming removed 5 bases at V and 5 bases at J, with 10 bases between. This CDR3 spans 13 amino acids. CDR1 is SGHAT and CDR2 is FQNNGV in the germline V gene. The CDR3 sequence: CASSQTINNEQFF. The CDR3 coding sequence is TGTGCCAGCAGCCAAACAATAAACAATGAGCAGTTCTTC.

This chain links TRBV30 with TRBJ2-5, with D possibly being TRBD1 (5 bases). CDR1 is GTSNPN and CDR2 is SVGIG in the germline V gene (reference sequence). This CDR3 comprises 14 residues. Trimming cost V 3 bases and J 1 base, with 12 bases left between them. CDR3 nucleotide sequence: TGTGCCTGGAGCCCCGACAGCCCCCAAGAGACCCAGTACTTC. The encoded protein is CAWSPDSPQETQYF. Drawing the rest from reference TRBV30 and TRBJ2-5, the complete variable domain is SQTIHQWPATLVQPVGSPLSLECTVEGTSNPNLYWYRQAAGRGLQLLFYSVGIGQISSEVPQNLSASRPQDRQFILSSKKLLLSDSGFYLCAWSPDSPQETQYFGPGTRLLVL.

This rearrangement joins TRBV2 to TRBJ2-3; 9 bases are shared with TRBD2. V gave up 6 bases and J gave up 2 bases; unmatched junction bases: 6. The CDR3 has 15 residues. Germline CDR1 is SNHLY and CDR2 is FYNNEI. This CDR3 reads CASRGLANPTDTQYF. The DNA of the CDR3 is TGTGCCAGCAGGGGACTAGCTAATCCCACAGATACGCAGTATTTT.

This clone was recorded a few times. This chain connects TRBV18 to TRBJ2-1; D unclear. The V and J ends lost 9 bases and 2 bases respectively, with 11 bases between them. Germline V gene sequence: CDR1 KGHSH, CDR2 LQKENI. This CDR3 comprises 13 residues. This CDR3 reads CASSNGPYNEQFF. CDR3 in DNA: TGTGCCAGTTCTAACGGTCCCTACAATGAGCAGTTCTTC.

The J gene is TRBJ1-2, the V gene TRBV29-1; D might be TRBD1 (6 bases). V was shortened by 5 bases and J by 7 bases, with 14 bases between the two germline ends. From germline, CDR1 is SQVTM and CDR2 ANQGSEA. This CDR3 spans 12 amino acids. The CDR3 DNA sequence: TGCAGCGTTTCCCCCGGGACAATTGGCTACACCTTC. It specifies CSVSPGTIGYTF.

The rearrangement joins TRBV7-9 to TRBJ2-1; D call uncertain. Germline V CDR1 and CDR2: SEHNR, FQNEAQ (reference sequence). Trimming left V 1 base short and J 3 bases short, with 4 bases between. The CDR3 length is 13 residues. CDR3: CASSLDGYNEQFF. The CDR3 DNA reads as TGTGCCAGCAGCTTAGACGGCTACAATGAGCAGTTCTTC.

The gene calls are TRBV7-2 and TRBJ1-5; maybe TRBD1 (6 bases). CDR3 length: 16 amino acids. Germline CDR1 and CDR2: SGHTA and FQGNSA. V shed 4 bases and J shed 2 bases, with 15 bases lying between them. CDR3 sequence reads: CASSSPTGLGNQPQHF. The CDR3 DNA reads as TGTGCCAGCAGCTCACCCACAGGGTTAGGCAATCAGCCCCAGCATTTT.

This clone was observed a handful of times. The CDR3 spells CASSEGLVAQETQYF. CDR3 DNA sequence: TGTGCCAGCAGTGAAGGACTAGTGGCCCAAGAGACCCAGTACTTC. The V and J genes are TRBV6-1 and TRBJ2-5; D is possibly TRBD2 (6 bases). In germline, CDR1 is MNHNS, CDR2 SASEGT. The V gene lost 1 base and the J gene lost 1 base, with 10 bases spanning the gap. This CDR3 spans 15 amino acids.

The CDR3 nucleotides are TGTGCCAGCAGCCCTAGAGGGGGCCTATGGAATGAGCAGTTCTTC. As protein: CASSPRGGLWNEQFF. The J gene is TRBJ2-1, the V gene TRBV6-5, with TRBD1 matching over 7 bases. CDR3 length: 15 residues. V lost 6 bases and J lost 7; bases outside the gene matches: 12. Germline CDR1 and CDR2: MNHEY and SVGAGI.

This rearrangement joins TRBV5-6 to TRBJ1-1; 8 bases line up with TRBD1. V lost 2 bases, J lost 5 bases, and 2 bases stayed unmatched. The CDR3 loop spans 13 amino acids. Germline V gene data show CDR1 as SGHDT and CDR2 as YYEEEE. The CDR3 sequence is CASSLQGVTEAFF. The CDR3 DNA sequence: TGTGCCAGCAGCTTACAGGGGGTGACTGAAGCTTTCTTT.

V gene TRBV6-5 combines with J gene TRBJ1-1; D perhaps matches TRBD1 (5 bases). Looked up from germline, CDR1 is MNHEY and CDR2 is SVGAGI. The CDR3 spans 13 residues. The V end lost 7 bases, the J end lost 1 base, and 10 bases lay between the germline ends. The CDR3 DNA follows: TGTGCCAGCAATCCAACAGGGAACACTGAAGCTTTCTTT. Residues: CASNPTGNTEAFF.

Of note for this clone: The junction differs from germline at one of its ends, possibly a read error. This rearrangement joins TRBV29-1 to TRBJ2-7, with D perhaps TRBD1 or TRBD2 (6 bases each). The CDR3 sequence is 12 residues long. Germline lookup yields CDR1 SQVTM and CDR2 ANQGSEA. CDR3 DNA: TGCAGCGTTTCAGGGGACTCCTTCGAGCAGTACTTC. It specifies CSVSGDSFEQYF.

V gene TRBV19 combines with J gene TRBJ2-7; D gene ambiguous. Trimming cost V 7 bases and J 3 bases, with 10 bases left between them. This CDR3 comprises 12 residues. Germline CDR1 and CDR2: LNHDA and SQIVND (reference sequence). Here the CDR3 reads CASTADGYEQYF. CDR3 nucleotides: TGTGCCAGTACAGCCGACGGCTACGAGCAGTACTTC.

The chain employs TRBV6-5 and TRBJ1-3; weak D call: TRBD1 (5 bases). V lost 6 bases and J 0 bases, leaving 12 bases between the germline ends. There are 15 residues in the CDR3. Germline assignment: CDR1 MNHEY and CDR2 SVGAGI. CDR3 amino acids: CASSLGRSSGNTIYF. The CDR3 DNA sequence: TGTGCCAGCAGCCTGGGACGGAGCTCTGGAAACACCATATATTTT.

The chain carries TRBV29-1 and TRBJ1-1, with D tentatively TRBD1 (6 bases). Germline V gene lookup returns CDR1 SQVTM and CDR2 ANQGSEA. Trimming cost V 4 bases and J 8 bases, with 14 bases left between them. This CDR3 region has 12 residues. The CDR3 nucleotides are TGCAGCGTTGGGACAGCCAGCATGGAAGCTTTCTTT. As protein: CSVGTASMEAFF.

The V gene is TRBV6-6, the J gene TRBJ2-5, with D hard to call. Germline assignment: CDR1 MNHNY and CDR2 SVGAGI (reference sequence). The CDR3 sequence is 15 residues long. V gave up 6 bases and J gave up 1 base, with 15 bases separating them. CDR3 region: CASRPPDTFQETQYF. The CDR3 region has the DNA TGTGCCAGCAGGCCCCCCGACACTTTCCAAGAGACCCAGTACTTC.

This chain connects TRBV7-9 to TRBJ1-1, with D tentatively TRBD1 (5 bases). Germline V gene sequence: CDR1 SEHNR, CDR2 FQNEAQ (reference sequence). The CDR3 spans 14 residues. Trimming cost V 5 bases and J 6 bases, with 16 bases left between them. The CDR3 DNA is TGTGCCAGCAGCCTACTTCAGGGTAGCCCTGAAGCTTTCTTT. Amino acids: CASSLLQGSPEAFF. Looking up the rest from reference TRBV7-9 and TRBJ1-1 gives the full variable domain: DTGVSQNPRHKITKRGQNVTFRCDPISEHNRLYWYRQTLGQGPEFLTYFQNEAQLEKSRLLSDRFSAERPKGSFSTLEIQRTEQGDSAMYLCASSLLQGSPEAFFGQGTRLTVV.

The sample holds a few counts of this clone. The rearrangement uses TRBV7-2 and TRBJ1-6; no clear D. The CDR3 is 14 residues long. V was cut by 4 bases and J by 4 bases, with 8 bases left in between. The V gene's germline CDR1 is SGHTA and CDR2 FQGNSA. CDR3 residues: CASSSGMYNSPLHF. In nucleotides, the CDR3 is TGTGCCAGCAGCTCGGGGATGTATAATTCACCCCTCCACTTT.

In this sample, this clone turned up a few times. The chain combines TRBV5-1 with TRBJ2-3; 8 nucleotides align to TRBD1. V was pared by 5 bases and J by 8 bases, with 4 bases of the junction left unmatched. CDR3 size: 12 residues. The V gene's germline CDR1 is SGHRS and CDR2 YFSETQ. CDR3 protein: CASSGDRGTQYF. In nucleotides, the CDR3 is TGCGCCAGCAGTGGAGACAGGGGTACGCAGTATTTT.

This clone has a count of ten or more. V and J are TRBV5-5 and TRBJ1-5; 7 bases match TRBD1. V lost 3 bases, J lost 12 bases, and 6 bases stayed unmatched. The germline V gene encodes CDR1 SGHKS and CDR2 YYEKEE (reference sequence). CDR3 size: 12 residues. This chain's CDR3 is CASSYTGAVQHF. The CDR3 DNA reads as TGTGCCAGCAGCTACACAGGGGCGGTCCAGCATTTT.

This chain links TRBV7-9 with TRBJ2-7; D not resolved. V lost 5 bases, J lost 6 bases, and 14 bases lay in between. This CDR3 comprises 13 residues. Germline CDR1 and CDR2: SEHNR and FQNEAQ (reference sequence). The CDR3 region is CASSQDGSFEQYF. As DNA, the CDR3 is TGTGCCAGCAGCCAGGACGGCTCGTTCGAGCAGTACTTC.

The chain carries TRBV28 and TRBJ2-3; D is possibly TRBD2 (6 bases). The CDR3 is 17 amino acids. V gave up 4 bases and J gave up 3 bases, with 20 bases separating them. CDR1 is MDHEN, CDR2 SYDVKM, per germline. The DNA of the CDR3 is TGTGCCAGCAGTTCTGTCAGCGGCGGGGCCGGTACAGATACGCAGTATTTT. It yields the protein CASSSVSGGAGTDTQYF. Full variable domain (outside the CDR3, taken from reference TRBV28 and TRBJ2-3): DVKVTQSSRYLVKRTGEKVFLECVQDMDHENMFWYRQDPGLGLRLIYFSYDVKMKEKGDIPEGYSVSREKKERFSLILESASTNQTSMYLCASSSVSGGAGTDTQYFGPGTRLTVL.

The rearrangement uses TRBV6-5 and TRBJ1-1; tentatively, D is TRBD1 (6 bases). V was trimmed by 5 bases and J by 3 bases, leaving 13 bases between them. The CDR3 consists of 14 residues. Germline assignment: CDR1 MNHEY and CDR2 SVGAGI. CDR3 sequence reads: CASSVGGSDTEAFF. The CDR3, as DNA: TGTGCCAGCAGTGTAGGGGGTTCCGACACTGAAGCTTTCTTT.